The 29 T cell receptor beta chains reported below all come from one sample, sequenced in a study of monozygotic twins with inflammatory bowel disease. One entry per CDR3 protein, without DNA, is what TCRdb gives after re-calling the 5' RACE reads. In total, the table holds 350,000 to 550,000 distinct CDR3 sequences. The sample taken for sequencing was blood. All receptors come from a human donor with ulcerative colitis or Crohn's disease, or a healthy co-twin of an affected twin (not recorded which).

The chain links TRBV4-3 to TRBJ2-1; TCRdb reports TRBD1, a call that lacks DNA to check it against. Germline values: CDR1 LGHNA, CDR2 YSLEER. The CDR3 totals 16 residues. The CDR3 reads CASSQDWGTEVTRQFF.

The chain is built from TRBV29-1 and TRBJ1-1. Per germline, CDR1 SQVTM and CDR2 ANQGSEA. The CDR3 has 12 amino acids. The CDR3 reads CSVRVMNTEAFF. Looking up the rest from reference TRBV29-1 and TRBJ1-1 gives the full variable domain: SAVISQKPSRDICQRGTSLTIQCQVDSQVTMMFWYRQQPGQSLTLIATANQGSEATYESGFVIDKFPISRPNLTFSTLTVSNMSPEDSSIYLCSVRVMNTEAFFGQGTRLTVV.

This chain's CDR3 is CASIKDTSGANVLTF. This chain connects TRBV6-5 to TRBJ2-6. Germline assignment: CDR1 MNHEY and CDR2 SVGAGI. The CDR3 runs 15 residues.

The CDR3 reads CASSLAGPDTQYF. J is TRBJ2-3 and V is TRBV7-9. This CDR3 region has 13 residues. CDR1 and CDR2 (germline): SEHNR, FQNEAQ (reference sequence). Variable domain in full (rest from reference TRBV7-9 and TRBJ2-3): DTGVSQNPRHKITKRGQNVTFRCDPISEHNRLYWYRQTLGQGPEFLTYFQNEAQLEKSRLLSDRFSAERPKGSFSTLEIQRTEQGDSAMYLCASSLAGPDTQYFGPGTRLTVL.

The chain recombines TRBV7-9 with TRBJ1-1; the D call from TCRdb, TRBD1, cannot be confirmed without DNA. The germline V gene has CDR1 SEHNR and CDR2 FQNEAQ (reference sequence). The CDR3 is 16 amino acids. The CDR3 here is CASSSPGKGGYTEAFF.

The chain joins TRBV7-2 to TRBJ2-4; TCRdb selects TRBD1, and the lack of DNA leaves this call unchecked. CDR1 is SGHTA, CDR2 FQGNSA, per germline. The CDR3 totals 16 residues. The CDR3 reads CASSFQTTGAKNIQYF.

The V call is TRBV11-3, the J call TRBJ2-7. CDR3 size: 13 residues. Per germline, CDR1 SGHNT and CDR2 YENEEA. This chain's CDR3 is CASSLEDGYEQYF.

The rearrangement joins TRBV7-9 to TRBJ2-1. This CDR3 is built from 15 residues. Germline V gives CDR1 SEHNR, CDR2 FQNEAQ (reference sequence). The CDR3 region is CASSEARSSYNEQFF. Variable domain in full (rest from reference TRBV7-9 and TRBJ2-1): DTGVSQNPRHKITKRGQNVTFRCDPISEHNRLYWYRQTLGQGPEFLTYFQNEAQLEKSRLLSDRFSAERPKGSFSTLEIQRTEQGDSAMYLCASSEARSSYNEQFFGPGTRLTVL.

CDR3 in amino acids: CASAHTFQSGELFF. The chain couples TRBV27 to TRBJ2-2. Germline V gene lookup returns CDR1 MNHEY and CDR2 SMNVEV (reference sequence). This CDR3 has 14 residues.

V usage is TRBV5-1 and J usage is TRBJ2-7; TCRdb outputs TRBD1, but without DNA this stays unchecked. This CDR3 is built from 16 residues. Germline CDR1 is SGHRS and CDR2 is YFSETQ. The CDR3 here is CASSQIPGQGYNEQYF.

The rearrangement links TRBV7-9 to TRBJ1-1. This CDR3 comprises 15 residues. The germline V gene has CDR1 SEHNR and CDR2 FQNEAQ (reference sequence). CDR3 sequence reads: CASSAPRGGGTEAFF. The full variable domain, its missing parts supplied by reference TRBV7-9 and TRBJ1-1, is DTGVSQNPRHKITKRGQNVTFRCDPISEHNRLYWYRQTLGQGPEFLTYFQNEAQLEKSRLLSDRFSAERPKGSFSTLEIQRTEQGDSAMYLCASSAPRGGGTEAFFGQGTRLTVV.

The CDR3 spells CAWSPGPNSDTQYF. The chain carries TRBV30 and TRBJ2-3; the D call from TCRdb, TRBD1, cannot be confirmed without DNA. Germline CDR1 is GTSNPN and CDR2 is SVGIG (reference sequence). This CDR3 spans 14 amino acids.

The chain employs TRBV12-3 or TRBV12-4 and TRBJ2-7; checking the TCRdb D call of TRBD1 is not possible without DNA. The CDR3 is 14 residues long. CDR3 residues: CASRMAGVGDEQYF.

The gene calls are TRBV27 and TRBJ2-1; TCRdb's assignment of TRBD2 cannot be checked, as there is no DNA. The germline CDR1 and CDR2 sequences are MNHEY and SMNVEV (reference sequence). This CDR3 is built from 16 residues. This chain's CDR3 is CASSLFRREVGNEQFF.

The chain carries TRBV28 and TRBJ2-4. Germline CDR1 MDHEN, CDR2 SYDVKM. This CDR3 is 15 amino acids long. The CDR3: CASSTQLVGKNIQYF.

The V and J genes are TRBV7-2 and TRBJ1-1. Germline values: CDR1 SGHTA, CDR2 FQGNSA. This CDR3 region has 14 residues. The CDR3 region is CASSFSQTGTEAFF.

V usage is TRBV5-1 and J usage is TRBJ1-1; TCRdb gives TRBD1 as the D gene, but with no DNA this cannot be confirmed. In germline, CDR1 is SGHRS, CDR2 YFSETQ. The CDR3 loop spans 15 amino acids. The CDR3 is CASSLESGRNTEAFF. The full variable domain, in which reference TRBV5-1 and TRBJ1-1 provide the parts outside the CDR3, is KAGVTQTPRYLIKTRGQQVTLSCSPISGHRSVSWYQQTPGQGLQFLFEYFSETQRNKGNFPGRFSGRQFSNSRSEMNVSTLELGDSALYLCASSLESGRNTEAFFGQGTRLTVV.

The rearrangement joins TRBV3-1 to TRBJ1-1; there is no DNA to check the TCRdb D call of TRBD1. In germline, CDR1 is LGHDT, CDR2 YNNKEL (reference sequence). The CDR3 consists of 14 residues. CDR3 loop: CASSQPTENTEAFF.

The J gene is TRBJ2-1, the V gene TRBV27; TCRdb calls TRBD1, which cannot be checked without DNA. Germline V gene sequence: CDR1 MNHEY, CDR2 SMNVEV (reference sequence). CDR3 length equals 15 residues. The chain's CDR3 is CASRPTGQARVGQFF.

The chain is built from TRBV6-5 and TRBJ1-3. Germline CDR1 MNHEY, CDR2 SVGAGI. The CDR3 covers 13 residues. CDR3 sequence reads: CATNGRAGNTIYF.

The CDR3 spells CASRGDGVYEAFF. The J gene is TRBJ1-1, the V gene TRBV5-1. The length of the CDR3 is 13 residues. Germline CDR1 reads SGHRS; CDR2 reads YFSETQ.

The genes are TRBV10-3 and TRBJ1-1. This CDR3 region has 11 residues. The V gene's germline CDR1 is ENHRY and CDR2 SYGVKD. The CDR3 region is CATRVNTEAFF.

This chain uses TRBV5-1 with TRBJ2-2. The germline gives CDR1 SGHRS, CDR2 YFSETQ. The CDR3 is made up of 15 amino acids. The CDR3 sequence: CASSPATGNPGELFF. Filled out from reference TRBV5-1 and TRBJ2-2, the complete variable domain reads KAGVTQTPRYLIKTRGQQVTLSCSPISGHRSVSWYQQTPGQGLQFLFEYFSETQRNKGNFPGRFSGRQFSNSRSEMNVSTLELGDSALYLCASSPATGNPGELFFGEGSRLTVL.

The V call is TRBV20-1, the J call TRBJ2-7. There are 14 residues in the CDR3. CDR1 and CDR2 (germline): DFQATT, SNEGSKA (reference sequence). CDR3 residues: CSARDPTSTGEQYF.

The chain couples TRBV29-1 to TRBJ1-1. CDR3 length equals 12 residues. Germline V gene lookup returns CDR1 SQVTM and CDR2 ANQGSEA. The CDR3 region is CSVEAWNTEAFF.

The V gene is TRBV7-2, the J gene TRBJ1-5; TCRdb selects TRBD1, and the lack of DNA leaves this call unchecked. Germline V gene lookup returns CDR1 SGHTA and CDR2 FQGNSA. This CDR3 spans 16 amino acids. This CDR3 reads CASSLDRIGLNQPQHF.

The V gene is TRBV6-5, the J gene TRBJ1-1. Germline CDR1 reads MNHEY; CDR2 reads SVGAGI. The CDR3 is made up of 14 amino acids. This CDR3 is CASSYRRQFTEAFF.

The chain recombines TRBV5-1 with TRBJ1-5. Germline V gene lookup returns CDR1 SGHRS and CDR2 YFSETQ. CDR3 length equals 12 residues. The CDR3 loop is CASSLYRKPQHF.

This rearrangement joins TRBV5-1 to TRBJ2-7; as DNA is missing, the TRBD1 call by TCRdb cannot be tested. The CDR3 covers 16 residues. Germline lookup yields CDR1 SGHRS and CDR2 YFSETQ. The CDR3 region is CASSRDRIISSYEQYF.